This TCR beta chain originates from a study of OX40 agonist ivuxolimab in advanced cancers. Study-level results: Expansion of clones was among the lowest in partial responders at 0.1-3.0 mg/kg.

Turning to this clone: Its antigen is still unknown.

The CDR3 loop spans 16 amino acids. V was shortened by 5 bases and J by 0 bases, with 13 bases between the two germline ends. Germline V gene sequence: CDR1 SGHTA, CDR2 FQGNSA. Assay: immunoSEQ multiplex PCR; the TCRdb copy retains only in-frame clones and omits some. This sample has approximately 77,000 clones; around 93% occur once, and the top ten carry 9.5% to 11%. The specimen comprised CD4+ or CD8+ T cells sorted from blood, sampled in a trial of the OX40 agonist ivuxolimab. V and J are TRBV7-2 and TRBJ2-2; tentative D call: TRBD1 (6 bases). The TCR comes from an adult with an advanced solid tumor such as melanoma, head and neck, liver or kidney cancer. The CDR3 nucleotides read TGTGCCAGCAGCCCCCAGACAGGATCGAACACCGGGGAGCTGTTTTTT. Translating gives CASSPQTGSNTGELFF.